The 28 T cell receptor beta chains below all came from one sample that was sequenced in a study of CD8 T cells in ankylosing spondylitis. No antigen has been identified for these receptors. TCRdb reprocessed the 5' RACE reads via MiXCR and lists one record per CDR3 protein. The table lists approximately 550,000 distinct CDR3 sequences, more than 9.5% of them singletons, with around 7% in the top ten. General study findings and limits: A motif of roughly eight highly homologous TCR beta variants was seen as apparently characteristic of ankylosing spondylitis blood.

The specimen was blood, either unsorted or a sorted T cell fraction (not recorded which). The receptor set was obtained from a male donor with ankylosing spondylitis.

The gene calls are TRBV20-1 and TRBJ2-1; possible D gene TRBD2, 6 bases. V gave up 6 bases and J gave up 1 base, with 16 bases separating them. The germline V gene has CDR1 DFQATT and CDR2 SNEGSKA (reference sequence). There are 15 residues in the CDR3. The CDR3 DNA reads TGCAGTGCCACTAGCCTGACGGGATCCTACAATGAGCAGTTCTTC. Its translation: CSATSLTGSYNEQFF.

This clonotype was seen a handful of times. CDR3 loop: CAWNLGGRGTEAFF. The CDR3 region has the DNA TGTGCCTGGAACTTAGGTGGGCGTGGGACTGAAGCTTTCTTT. The chain links TRBV30 to TRBJ1-1; the D is unclear. The CDR3 is 14 residues long. Germline V CDR1 and CDR2: GTSNPN, SVGIG (reference sequence). V was cut by 4 bases and J by 5 bases, with 17 bases left in between.

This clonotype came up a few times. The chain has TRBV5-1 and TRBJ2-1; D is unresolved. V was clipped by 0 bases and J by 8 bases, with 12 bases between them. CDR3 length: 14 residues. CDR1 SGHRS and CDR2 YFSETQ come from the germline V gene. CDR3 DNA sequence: TGCGCCAGCAGCTTGGCCATCTGGCCCCATGAGCAGTTCTTC. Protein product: CASSLAIWPHEQFF.

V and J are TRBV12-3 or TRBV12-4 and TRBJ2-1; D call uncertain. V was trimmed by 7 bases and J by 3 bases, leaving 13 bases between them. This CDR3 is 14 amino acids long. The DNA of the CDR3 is TGTGCCAGCACCCCGACGGATCTCTACAATGAGCAGTTCTTC. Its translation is CASTPTDLYNEQFF.

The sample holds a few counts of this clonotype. CDR3 coding DNA: TGTGCCAGCAGCCAAGGACTAGCCACCTACAATGAGCAGTTCTTC. The encoded protein is CASSQGLATYNEQFF. The chain links TRBV4-2 to TRBJ2-1; 7 bases agree with TRBD2. The J segment lost 2 bases and the V segment lost 1 base, leaving 2 bases of the junction unmatched. CDR1 and CDR2 (germline): LGHNA, YNFKEQ. The CDR3 spans 15 residues.

The CDR3 bases are TGTGCCAGCTCACCGAACAGGGGGAATGGCTACGAGCAGTACGTC. Translating it yields CASSPNRGNGYEQYV. The rearrangement links TRBV18 to TRBJ2-7, with 8 bases that match TRBD1. V shed 3 bases, J shed 3 bases, and the junction held 7 bases outside the gene matches. Germline-derived CDR1 and CDR2 are KGHSH and LQKENI. This CDR3 has 15 amino acids.

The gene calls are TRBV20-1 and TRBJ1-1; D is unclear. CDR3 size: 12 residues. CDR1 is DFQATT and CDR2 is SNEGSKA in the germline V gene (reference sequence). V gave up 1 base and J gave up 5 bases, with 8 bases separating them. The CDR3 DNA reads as TGCAGTGCTAGAGCCCAAATGACTGAAGCTTTCTTT. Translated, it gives CSARAQMTEAFF.

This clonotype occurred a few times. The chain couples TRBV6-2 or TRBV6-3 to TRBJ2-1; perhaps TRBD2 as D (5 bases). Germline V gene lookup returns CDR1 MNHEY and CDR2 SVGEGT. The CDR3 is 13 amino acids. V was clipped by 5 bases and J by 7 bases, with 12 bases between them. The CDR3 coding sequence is TGTGCCAGCAGTCTGGACTCGTGGAATGAGCAGTTCTTC. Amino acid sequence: CASSLDSWNEQFF.

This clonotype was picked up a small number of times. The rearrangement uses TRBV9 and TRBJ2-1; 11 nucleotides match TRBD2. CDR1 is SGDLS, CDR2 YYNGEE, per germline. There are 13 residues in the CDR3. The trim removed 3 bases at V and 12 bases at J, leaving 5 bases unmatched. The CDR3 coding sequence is TGTGCCAGCAGCGACAGACTAGCGGGACTGCAGTTCTTC. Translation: CASSDRLAGLQFF. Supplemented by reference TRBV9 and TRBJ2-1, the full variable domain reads DSGVTQTPKHLITATGQRVTLRCSPRSGDLSVYWYQQSLDQGLQFLIQYYNGEERAKGNILERFSAQQFPDLHSELNLSSLELGDSALYFCASSDRLAGLQFFGPGTRLTVL.

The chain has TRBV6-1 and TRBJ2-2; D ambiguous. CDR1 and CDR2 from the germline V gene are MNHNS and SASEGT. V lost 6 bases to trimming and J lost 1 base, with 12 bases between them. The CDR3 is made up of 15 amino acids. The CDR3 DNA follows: TGTGCCAGCAGCCCCTTGGTCAGGAACACCGGGGAGCTGTTTTTT. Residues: CASSPLVRNTGELFF.

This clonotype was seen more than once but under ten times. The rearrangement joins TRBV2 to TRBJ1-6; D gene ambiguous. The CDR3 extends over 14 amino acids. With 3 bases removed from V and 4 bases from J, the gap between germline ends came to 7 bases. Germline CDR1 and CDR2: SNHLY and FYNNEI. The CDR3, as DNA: TGTGCCAGCAGTGAGCAGACGTATAATTCACCCCTCCACTTT. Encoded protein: CASSEQTYNSPLHF. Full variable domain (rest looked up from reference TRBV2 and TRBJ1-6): EPEVTQTPSHQVTQMGQEVILRCVPISNHLYFYWYRQILGQKVEFLVSFYNNEISEKSEIFDDQFSVERPDGSNFTLKIRSTKLEDSAMYFCASSEQTYNSPLHFGNGTRLTVT.

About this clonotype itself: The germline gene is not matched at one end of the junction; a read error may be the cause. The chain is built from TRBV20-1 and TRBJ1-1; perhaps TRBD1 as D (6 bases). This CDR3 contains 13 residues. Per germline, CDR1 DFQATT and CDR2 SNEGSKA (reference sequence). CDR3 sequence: CSAIGGPHTVAFF. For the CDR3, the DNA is TGCAGTGCTATAGGGGGGCCGCACACTGTAGCTTTCTTT.

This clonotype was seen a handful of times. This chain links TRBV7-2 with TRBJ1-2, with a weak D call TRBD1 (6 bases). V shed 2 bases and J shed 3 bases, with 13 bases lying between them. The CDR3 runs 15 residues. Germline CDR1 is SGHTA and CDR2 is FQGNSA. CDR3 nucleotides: TGTGCCAGCAGCTTAAGAGGGGGGGCCGACTATGGCTACACCTTC. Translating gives CASSLRGGADYGYTF.

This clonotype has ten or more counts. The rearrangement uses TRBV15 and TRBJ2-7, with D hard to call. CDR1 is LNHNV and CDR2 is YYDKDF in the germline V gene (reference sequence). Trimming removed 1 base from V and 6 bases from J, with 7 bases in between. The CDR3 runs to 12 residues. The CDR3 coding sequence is TGTGCCACCAGCAGAGGGAGCGCCGAGCAGTACGTC. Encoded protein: CATSRGSAEQYV.

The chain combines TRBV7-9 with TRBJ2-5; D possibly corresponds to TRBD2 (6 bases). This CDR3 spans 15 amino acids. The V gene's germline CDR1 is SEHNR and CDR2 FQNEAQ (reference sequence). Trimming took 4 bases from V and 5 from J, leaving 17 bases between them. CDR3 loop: CASSSIRGLSETQYF. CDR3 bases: TGTGCCAGCAGCTCAATACGGGGGTTATCGGAGACCCAGTACTTC.

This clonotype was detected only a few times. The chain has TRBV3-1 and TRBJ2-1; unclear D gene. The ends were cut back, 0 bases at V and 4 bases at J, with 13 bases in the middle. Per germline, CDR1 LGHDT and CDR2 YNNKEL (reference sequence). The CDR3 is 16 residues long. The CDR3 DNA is TGTGCCAGCAGCCAAGACCCCTCGGACCCATACAATGAGCAGTTCTTC. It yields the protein CASSQDPSDPYNEQFF.

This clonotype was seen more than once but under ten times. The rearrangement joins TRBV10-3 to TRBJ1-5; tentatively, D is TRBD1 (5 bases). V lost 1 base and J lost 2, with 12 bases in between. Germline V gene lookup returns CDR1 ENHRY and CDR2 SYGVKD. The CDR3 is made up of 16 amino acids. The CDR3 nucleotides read TGTGCCATCAGTGAGTTCGGGGCAAAAGGCAATCAGCCCCAGCATTTT. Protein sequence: CAISEFGAKGNQPQHF.

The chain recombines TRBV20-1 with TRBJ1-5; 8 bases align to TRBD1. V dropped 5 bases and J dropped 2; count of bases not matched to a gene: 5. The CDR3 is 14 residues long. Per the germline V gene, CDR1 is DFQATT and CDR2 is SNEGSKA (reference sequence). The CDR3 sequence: CSASGQGGNQPQHF. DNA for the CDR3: TGCAGTGCTTCAGGACAGGGTGGCAATCAGCCCCAGCATTTT.

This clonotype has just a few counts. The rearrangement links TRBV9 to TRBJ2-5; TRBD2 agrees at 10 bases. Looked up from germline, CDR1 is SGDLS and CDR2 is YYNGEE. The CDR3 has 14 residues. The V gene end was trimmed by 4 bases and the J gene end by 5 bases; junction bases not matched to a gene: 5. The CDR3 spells CASSTGTSVETQYF. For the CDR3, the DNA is TGTGCCAGCAGCACCGGGACTAGCGTTGAGACCCAGTACTTC.

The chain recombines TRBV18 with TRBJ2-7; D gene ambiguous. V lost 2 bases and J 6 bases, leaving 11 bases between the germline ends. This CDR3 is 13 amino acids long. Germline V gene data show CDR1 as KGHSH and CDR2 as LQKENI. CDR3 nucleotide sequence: TGTGCCAGCTCACCAACGTCCCGAGGCGAGCAGTACGTC. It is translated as CASSPTSRGEQYV.

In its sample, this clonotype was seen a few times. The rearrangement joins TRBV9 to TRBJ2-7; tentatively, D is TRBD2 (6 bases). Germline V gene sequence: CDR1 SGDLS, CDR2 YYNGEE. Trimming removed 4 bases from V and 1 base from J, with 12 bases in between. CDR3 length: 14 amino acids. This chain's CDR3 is CASSYRDWSYEQYV. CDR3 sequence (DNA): TGTGCCAGCAGCTACCGGGACTGGTCCTACGAGCAGTACGTC.

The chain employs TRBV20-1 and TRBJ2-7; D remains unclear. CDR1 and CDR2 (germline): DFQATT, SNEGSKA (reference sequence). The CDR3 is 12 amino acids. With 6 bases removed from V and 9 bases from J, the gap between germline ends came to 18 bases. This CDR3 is CSAQGPDGRQYF. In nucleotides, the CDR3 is TGCAGTGCCCAAGGGCCCGACGGTAGGCAGTACTTC.

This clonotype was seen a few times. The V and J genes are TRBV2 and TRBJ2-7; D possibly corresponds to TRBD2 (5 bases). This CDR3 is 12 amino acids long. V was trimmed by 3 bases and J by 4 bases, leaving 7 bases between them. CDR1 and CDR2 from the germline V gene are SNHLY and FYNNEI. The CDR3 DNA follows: TGTGCCAGCAGTGATCGCGGGTACGAGCAGTACGTC. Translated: CASSDRGYEQYV.

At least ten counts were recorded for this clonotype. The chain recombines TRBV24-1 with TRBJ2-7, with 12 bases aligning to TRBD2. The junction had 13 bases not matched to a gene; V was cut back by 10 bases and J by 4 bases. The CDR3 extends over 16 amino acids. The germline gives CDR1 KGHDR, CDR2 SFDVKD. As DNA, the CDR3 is TGTGCCACACTGCAGGCTCCACTAGCGGGAGGATACGAGCAGTACGTC. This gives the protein CATLQAPLAGGYEQYV.

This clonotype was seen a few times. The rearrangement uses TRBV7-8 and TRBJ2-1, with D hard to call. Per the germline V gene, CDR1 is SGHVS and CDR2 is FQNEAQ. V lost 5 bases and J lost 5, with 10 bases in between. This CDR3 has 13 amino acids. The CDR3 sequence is CASSIGLNNEQFF. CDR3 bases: TGTGCCAGCAGCATCGGGCTAAACAATGAGCAGTTCTTC.

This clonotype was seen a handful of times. CDR3 coding DNA: TGCAGTGCTCATCTTCAGAGGGTGAACACTGAAGCTTTCTTT. Translating it yields CSAHLQRVNTEAFF. The rearrangement joins TRBV20-1 to TRBJ1-1; no definite D call. This CDR3 contains 14 residues. Germline CDR1 DFQATT, CDR2 SNEGSKA (reference sequence). The V and J ends lost 5 bases and 0 bases respectively, with 13 bases between them.

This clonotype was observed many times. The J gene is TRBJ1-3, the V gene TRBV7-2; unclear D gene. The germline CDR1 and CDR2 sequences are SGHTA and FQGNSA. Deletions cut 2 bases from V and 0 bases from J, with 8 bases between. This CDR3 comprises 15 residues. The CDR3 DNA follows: TGTGCCAGCAGCTTATTACCGAGCTCTGGAAACACCATATATTTT. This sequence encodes CASSLLPSSGNTIYF.

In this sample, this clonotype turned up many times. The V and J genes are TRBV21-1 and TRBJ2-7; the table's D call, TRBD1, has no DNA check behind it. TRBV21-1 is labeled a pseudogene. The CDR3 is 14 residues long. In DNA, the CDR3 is TGTGCCAGCAGAGAGAAGGACAGGGAGGTCGAGCAGTACGTC. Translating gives CASREKDREVEQYV.